Listed below are T cell receptor beta chains from one sample, sequenced in a study of OX40 agonist ivuxolimab in advanced cancers. Data came from immunoSEQ multiplex PCR; TCRdb stores just in-frame clones and leaves some out. Of about 35,000 clones in the sample, 80% to 85% were seen once. The sequences come from CD4+ or CD8+ T cells sorted from blood, collected in a trial of the OX40 agonist ivuxolimab. The receptor source for this set is an adult with an advanced solid tumor such as melanoma, head and neck, liver or kidney cancer. Both conserved end residues are part of each CDR3. The D gene is left open where the match is weak. Rows give clone size only sometimes, using once, few, many, or a class for an expanded clone.

d_call	v_call	j_call	clone_size	cdr3_nt	cdr3_aa
.	TRBV30	TRBJ1-6	.	TGTGCCTGTAGGGACGCTCGGTTAGGAAATTCACCCCTCCACTTT	CACRDARLGNSPLHF
TRBD2	TRBV5-1	TRBJ2-5	.	TGCGCCAGCAGCTTGGGGGGAAATAGCGGGGGCCAAGAGACCCAGTACTTC	CASSLGGNSGGQETQYF
.	TRBV5-4	TRBJ1-4	.	TGTGCCACGTCCCGGGGGGGACCCCCAGCCCCTAATGAAAAACTGTTTTTT	CATSRGGPPAPNEKLFF
.	TRBV7-9	TRBJ1-6	.	TGTGCCAGCAGCTTAGGGGTTGGAACCCTCCACTTT	CASSLGVGTLHF
.	TRBV5-6	TRBJ1-1	.	TGTGCCAGCAGCTTGAGCGGTGGATCCACTGAAGCTTTCTTT	CASSLSGGSTEAFF
TRBD1	TRBV29-1	TRBJ2-6	.	TGCAGCGTTATGGGGACAGCTCCCCTCTCTGGGGCCAACGTCCTGACTTTC	CSVMGTAPLSGANVLTF
TRBD2	TRBV7-2	TRBJ2-1	.	TGTGCCAGCAGCTTAGGGGCCCCTACAGGACTAGCTTACAATGAGCAGTTCTTC	CASSLGAPTGLAYNEQFF
.	TRBV11-3	TRBJ2-7	.	TGTGCCAGCAGCTTATGGAGGCCCCACTACGAGCAGTACTTC	CASSLWRPHYEQYF
.	TRBV28	TRBJ2-7	.	TGTGCCAGCAGTGCCCCACCCCAGACGGAGCAGTACTTC	CASSAPPQTEQYF
TRBD2	TRBV7-2	TRBJ2-3	.	TGTGCCAGCAGCTTAGGGACTAGCGGCGGAGATACGCAGTATTTT	CASSLGTSGGDTQYF
TRBD2	TRBV2	TRBJ2-1	once	TGTGCCAGCAGTGAAGGGGCGGGAGGAGGATACAATGAGCAGTTCTTC	CASSEGAGGGYNEQFF
.	TRBV2	TRBJ2-5	.	TGTGCCAGCAGCCCTGACAGAGAAGAGACCCAGTACTTC	CASSPDREETQYF
.	TRBV5-1	TRBJ2-3	.	TGCGCCAGCAGCTTAGGGCAATCGGGGCAGTATTTT	CASSLGQSGQYF
.	TRBV5-1	TRBJ1-2	.	TGCGCCAGCGGCTTGGCCCCTCCAAACCATGGCTACACCTTC	CASGLAPPNHGYTF
TRBD1	TRBV2	TRBJ1-2	few	TGTGCCAGCAGTCAAGGGACAGGCTATGGCTACACCTTC	CASSQGTGYGYTF
TRBD1	TRBV10-3	TRBJ1-1	once	TGTGCCATCAGTGATTGGCAGGGGGCCACTGAAGCTTTCTTT	CAISDWQGATEAFF
.	TRBV13	TRBJ1-1	.	TGTGCCAGCAGCCTCAACACTATGAACACTGAAGCTTTCTTT	CASSLNTMNTEAFF
.	TRBV6-5	TRBJ1-2	.	TGTGCCAGCAACAGGGCCGGTAAATCTAACTATGGCTACACCTTC	CASNRAGKSNYGYTF
TRBD1	TRBV7-3	TRBJ2-1	.	TGTGCCAGCAGCGCCCGGGACAGGCCATACAATGAGCAGTTCTTC	CASSARDRPYNEQFF
.	TRBV5-4	TRBJ1-1	.	TGTGCCAGCAGCTTTTTGAACACTGAAGCTTTCTTT	CASSFLNTEAFF
TRBD2	TRBV5-1	TRBJ2-1	once	TGCGCCAGCACCCTAGCGGAAACCTACAATGAGCAGTTCTTC	CASTLAETYNEQFF
.	TRBV7-2	TRBJ1-3	.	TGTGCCAGCAGCTTAGCGCGAAGCTCTGGAAACACCATATATTTT	CASSLARSSGNTIYF
.	TRBV5-6	TRBJ1-5	.	TGTGCCAGCAGCTTTAGGGCAGGGGCGCCTCAGCCCCAGCATTTT	CASSFRAGAPQPQHF
TRBD1	TRBV29-1	TRBJ1-1	.	TGCAGCGCAAAGGGGGCGCGGAGCACTGAAGCTTTCTTT	CSAKGARSTEAFF
.	TRBV12-5	TRBJ2-5	.	TGTGCTAGCTTGGTGGTGAACCAAGAGACCCAGTACTTC	CASLVVNQETQYF
.	TRBV10-2	TRBJ1-2	.	TGCGCCAGCAGTGAGTCTGGAGACTATGGCTACACCTTC	CASSESGDYGYTF
.	TRBV6-5	TRBJ1-3	.	TGTGCCAGCAGTATTAATGGACGGTCAGGAAACACCATATATTTT	CASSINGRSGNTIYF
.	TRBV7-3	TRBJ2-1	few	TGTGCCAGCAGCTTAGGGCCTAATGTGGAGCAGTTCTTC	CASSLGPNVEQFF
TRBD1	TRBV4-3	TRBJ2-2	few	TGCGCCAGCAGCCGATTCGGACAGGGGGTAGGAACCGGGGAGCTGTTTTTT	CASSRFGQGVGTGELFF
TRBD2	TRBV6-5	TRBJ2-1	.	TGTGCCGCCGGGGGGAGCCGAGTGAATGAGCAGTTCTTC	CAAGGSRVNEQFF
TRBD1	TRBV30	TRBJ1-5	.	TGTGCCTGGAGTGTAGAACAGGGGATTGGGAAAATTCAGCCCCAGCATTTT	CAWSVEQGIGKIQPQHF
.	TRBV5-1	TRBJ1-6	.	TGCGCCAGCACCCCAAAAGGCACCAGCTCCTATAATTCACCCCTCCACTTT	CASTPKGTSSYNSPLHF
.	TRBV6-1	TRBJ1-1	.	TGTGCCAGCAGTTCTCAACTAATGATGAACACTGAAGCTTTCTTT	CASSSQLMMNTEAFF
.	TRBV7-2	TRBJ1-5	.	TGTGCCAGCAGCTTTGGAGGGCGGCAGCCCCAGCATTTT	CASSFGGRQPQHF
TRBD1	TRBV7-9	TRBJ1-3	.	TGTGCCAGCAGCTGGACAGGGGGAGGAAACACCATATATTTT	CASSWTGGGNTIYF
.	TRBV29-1	TRBJ2-2	.	TGCAGCGTTCCCGGACTGGCGAACACCGGGGAGCTGTTTTTT	CSVPGLANTGELFF
TRBD2	TRBV5-1	TRBJ2-1	.	TGCGCCAGCAGCTCGGGACTAGCGGGAGGCTATGAGCAGTTCTTC	CASSSGLAGGYEQFF
.	TRBV6-5	TRBJ1-5	.	TGTGCCAGCAGTTCCCAGGGTACCAATCAGCCCCAGCATTTT	CASSSQGTNQPQHF
TRBD1	TRBV7-6	TRBJ1-4	.	TGTGCCAGCAGCTATGATCCCGGGACAGGAAAACTGTTTTTT	CASSYDPGTGKLFF
.	TRBV29-1	TRBJ2-3	.	TGCAGCTCTGGCCGGGATCTCACAGATACGCAGTATTTT	CSSGRDLTDTQYF